This T cell receptor (beta chain) was sequenced during a study of blood T cell repertoires in COVID-19. In the study overall: Sites across the United States, Italy and Spain contributed samples from acute and convalescent COVID-19. PBMCs, B-cell-depleted T cells, or T cells provided the cDNA or gDNA that made up the material.

Patients at the Seattle site were enrolled during active infection and followed longitudinally. Original processing notes: Reference gene primers were amplified, and this amplification served to estimate nucleated cell counts. Method: immunoSEQ multiplex PCR; TCRdb's copy keeps in-frame clones and lacks some. V, J and clone size are those of that table, while D and trimming were read from the DNA. Counted here are approximately 350,000 clones, 80% to 90% occurring once; the ten biggest clones make up about 7.6%. CDR1 and CDR2 (germline): SEHNR, FQNEAQ (reference sequence). The CDR3 spans 14 residues. V was clipped by 5 bases and J by 2 bases, with 12 bases between them.

The receptor was isolated from a woman aged 55-69 years with COVID-19, enrolled during active disease. The chain uses TRBV7-9 and TRBJ1-2, with no clear D. Sequencing used peripheral blood. In DNA, the CDR3 is TGTGCCAGCAGCCCAACACAAGTCAACTATGGCTACACCTTC. This sequence encodes CASSPTQVNYGYTF.